Sequencing of this T cell receptor beta chain was carried out in a study of cytomegalovirus exposure and HLA in healthy donors. Study-level background: The roughly 110 validation repertoires matched the roughly 670 first-cohort repertoires in platform, a later analysis reported. Study-wide results and caveats: Within the 130 or so validation repertoires, first-cohort TCR clusters tended to co-occur, according to a later analysis. The investigators catalogued about 170 TCR beta chains as cytomegalovirus-associated. Rare sequences made up most TCRs, while some public TCRs were found in many donors.

The CDR3 is made up of 12 amino acids. The V end lost 5 bases, the J end lost 3 bases, and 7 bases lay between the germline ends. Germline V gene sequence: CDR1 LNHDA, CDR2 SQIVND (reference sequence). Libraries were prepared by immunoSEQ multiplex PCR; TCRdb keeps only in-frame clonotypes and omits some of them. The sample gives under 100,000 clones, roughly 96% of which show up once; around 0.78% is in the top ten. On this clone itself: What it recognizes is unknown.

Material: PBMCs. This TCR was recovered from a young man in good health and CMV-seronegative. V is TRBV19 and J is TRBJ1-2; D is uncertain. In DNA form, the CDR3 reads TGTGCCAGTAGTGAGGGATACTATGGCTACACCTTC. This gives the protein CASSEGYYGYTF. The variable domain in full, with the rest retrieved from reference TRBV19 and TRBJ1-2, is DGGITQSPKYLFRKEGQNVTLSCEQNLNHDAMYWYRQDPGQGLRLIYYSQIVNDFQKGDIAEGYSVSREKKESFPLTVTSAQKNPTAFYLCASSEGYYGYTFGSGTRLTVV.